Listed below are T cell receptor beta chains from one sample, sequenced in a study of blood T cell repertoires in COVID-19. Sequencing was performed with immunoSEQ multiplex PCR; in TCRdb, only in-frame clones are kept and a portion is missing. The sample has about 87,000 clones, roughly 87% seen once; the top ten hold 4.9%. Source material: peripheral blood. The receptors were gathered from an elderly woman with acute or convalescent COVID-19. Both conserved end residues are part of each CDR3. The D gene is left open where the match is weak. Clone size appears in some rows only: once, few, many, or a class for an expanded clone.

clone_size,cdr3_length,j_call,v_call,d_call,cdr3_aa,cdr3_nt
once,15,TRBJ2-2,TRBV6-4,-,CASSDSGPGTGELFF,TGTGCCAGCAGTGACTCAGGCCCCGGGACCGGGGAGCTGTTTTTT
-,14,TRBJ1-5,TRBV19,-,CASSNIISNQPQHF,TGTGCCAGTAGTAACATAATAAGCAATCAGCCCCAGCATTTT
-,15,TRBJ1-1,TRBV5-4,TRBD1,CASSFGQARDTEAFF,TGTGCCAGCAGTTTTGGACAGGCCCGGGACACTGAAGCTTTCTTT
-,13,TRBJ1-2,TRBV19,TRBD1,CASKEQGAYGYTF,TGTGCCAGTAAGGAGCAGGGGGCCTATGGCTACACCTTC
-,19,TRBJ1-4,TRBV4-1,-,CASSQPPGGARVEDEKLFF,TGCGCCAGCAGCCAACCGCCCGGGGGGGCGCGGGTGGAGGATGAAAAACTGTTTTTT
-,14,TRBJ2-7,TRBV7-9,TRBD1,CASSIRDSSWEQYF,TGTGCCAGCAGCATCCGGGACAGCTCGTGGGAGCAGTACTTC
-,15,TRBJ1-4,TRBV27,TRBD1,CASSSPTGVFGKLFF,TGTGCCAGCAGCTCACCGACAGGGGTATTCGGAAAACTGTTTTTT
-,15,TRBJ1-5,TRBV7-9,TRBD1,CASSLVAGGHQPQHF,TGTGCCAGCAGCTTAGTGGCAGGGGGCCATCAGCCCCAGCATTTT
few,15,TRBJ2-3,TRBV9,TRBD2,CASSPVGGGANTQYF,TGTGCCAGCAGCCCTGTGGGCGGGGGGGCTAATACGCAGTATTTT
-,17,TRBJ2-7,TRBV3-1/TRBV3-2,TRBD2,CASSQGLGLAGLREQYF,TGTGCCAGCAGCCAGGGTCTGGGACTAGCGGGACTTCGCGAGCAGTACTTC
-,13,TRBJ2-7,TRBV6-5,-,CASSLRITGEQYF,TGTGCCAGCAGTTTGCGGATTACTGGGGAGCAGTACTTC
few,15,TRBJ2-7,TRBV19,TRBD2,CASSRLAGAAYEQYF,TGTGCCAGTAGCAGGCTAGCGGGAGCGGCCTACGAGCAGTACTTC
-,15,TRBJ1-5,TRBV7-2,-,CASSLSLTSNQPQHF,TGTGCCAGCAGCTTATCCCTAACTAGCAATCAGCCCCAGCATTTT
-,14,TRBJ1-5,TRBV19,TRBD1,CASSILTGNQPQHF,TGTGCCAGTAGTATACTGACAGGGAATCAGCCCCAGCATTTT
-,13,TRBJ2-3,TRBV7-3,-,CASSLTGADTQYF,TGTGCCAGCAGCTTAACGGGGGCGGATACGCAGTATTTT
-,13,TRBJ2-5,TRBV14,-,CASSQAGSETQYF,TGTGCCAGCAGCCAAGCCGGGAGCGAGACCCAGTACTTC
-,13,TRBJ1-1,TRBV12-3/TRBV12-4,-,CASSLSPASRAFF,TGTGCCAGCAGTTTATCTCCCGCAAGTAGAGCTTTCTTT